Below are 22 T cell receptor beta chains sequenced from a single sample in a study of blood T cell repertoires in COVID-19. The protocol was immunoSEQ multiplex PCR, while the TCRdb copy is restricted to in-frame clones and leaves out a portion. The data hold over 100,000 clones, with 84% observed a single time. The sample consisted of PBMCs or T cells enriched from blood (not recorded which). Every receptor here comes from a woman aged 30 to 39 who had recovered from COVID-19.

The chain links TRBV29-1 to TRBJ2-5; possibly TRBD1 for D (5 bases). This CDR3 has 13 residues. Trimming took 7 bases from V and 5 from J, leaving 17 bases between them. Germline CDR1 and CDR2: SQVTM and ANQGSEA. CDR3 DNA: TGCAGCGGAGGAACGACAGCGTATGAGACCCAGTACTTC. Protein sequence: CSGGTTAYETQYF.

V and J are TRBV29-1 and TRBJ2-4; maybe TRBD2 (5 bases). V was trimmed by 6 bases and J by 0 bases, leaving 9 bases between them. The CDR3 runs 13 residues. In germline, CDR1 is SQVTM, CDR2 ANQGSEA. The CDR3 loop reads CSVSGLAKNIQYF. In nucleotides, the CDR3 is TGCAGCGTCAGCGGACTAGCCAAAAACATTCAGTACTTC.

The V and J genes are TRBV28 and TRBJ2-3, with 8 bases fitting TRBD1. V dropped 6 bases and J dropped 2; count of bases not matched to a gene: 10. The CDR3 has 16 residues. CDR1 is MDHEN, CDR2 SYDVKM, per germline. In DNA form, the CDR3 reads TGTGCCAGCAGGAGATCCGGACAGGGCCCCACAGATACGCAGTATTTT. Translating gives CASRRSGQGPTDTQYF.

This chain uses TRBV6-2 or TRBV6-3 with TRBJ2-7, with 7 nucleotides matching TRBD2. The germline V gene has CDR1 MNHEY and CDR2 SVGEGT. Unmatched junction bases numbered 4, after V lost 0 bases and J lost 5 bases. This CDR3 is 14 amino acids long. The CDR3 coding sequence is TGTGCCAGCAGTTACTCGATGGGAGGGAACGAGCAGTACTTC. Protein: CASSYSMGGNEQYF.

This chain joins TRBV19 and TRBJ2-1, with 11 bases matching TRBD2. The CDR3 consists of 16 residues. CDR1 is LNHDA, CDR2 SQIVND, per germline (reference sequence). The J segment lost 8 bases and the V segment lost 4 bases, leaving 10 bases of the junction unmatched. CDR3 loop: CASSSLASGRSHEQFF. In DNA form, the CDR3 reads TGTGCCAGTAGTAGCCTCGCTAGCGGGAGGAGCCATGAGCAGTTCTTC.

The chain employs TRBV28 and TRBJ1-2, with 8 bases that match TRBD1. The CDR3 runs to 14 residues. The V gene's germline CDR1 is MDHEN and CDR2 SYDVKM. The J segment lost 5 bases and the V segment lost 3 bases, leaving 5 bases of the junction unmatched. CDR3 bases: TGTGCCAGCAGTTTCCGGACAGGGCCTTATGGCTACACCTTC. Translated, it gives CASSFRTGPYGYTF.

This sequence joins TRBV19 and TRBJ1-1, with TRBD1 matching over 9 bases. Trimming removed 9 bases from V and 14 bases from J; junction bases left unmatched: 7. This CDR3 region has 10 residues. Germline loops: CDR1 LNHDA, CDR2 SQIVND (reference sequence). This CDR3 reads CASTTGGSFF. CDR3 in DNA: TGTGCCAGCACGACAGGGGGATCCTTCTTT. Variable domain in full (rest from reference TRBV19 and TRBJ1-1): DGGITQSPKYLFRKEGQNVTLSCEQNLNHDAMYWYRQDPGQGLRLIYYSQIVNDFQKGDIAEGYSVSREKKESFPLTVTSAQKNPTAFYLCASTTGGSFFGQGTRLTVV.

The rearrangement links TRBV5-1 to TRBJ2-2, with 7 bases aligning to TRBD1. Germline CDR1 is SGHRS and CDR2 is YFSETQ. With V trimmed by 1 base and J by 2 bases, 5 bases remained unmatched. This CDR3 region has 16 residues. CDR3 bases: TGCGCCAGCAGCTTGAGGGGGACAGCCAACACCGGGGAGCTGTTTTTT. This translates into CASSLRGTANTGELFF.

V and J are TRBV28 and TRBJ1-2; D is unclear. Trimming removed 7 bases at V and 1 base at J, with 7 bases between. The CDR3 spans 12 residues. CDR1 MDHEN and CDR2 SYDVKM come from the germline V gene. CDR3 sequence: CASKRDNYGYTF. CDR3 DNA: TGTGCCAGCAAGCGGGATAACTATGGCTACACCTTC.

DNA of the CDR3: TGTGCCAGCAGTTTCCTGAGACAGGGGTCGCACGAGCAGTACTTC. Amino acid sequence: CASSFLRQGSHEQYF. V usage is TRBV28 and J usage is TRBJ2-7; 8 bases are shared with TRBD1. The CDR3 sequence is 15 residues long. Germline CDR1 is MDHEN and CDR2 is SYDVKM. After removal of 3 bases from V and 5 bases from J, the junction contained 9 bases not matched to a gene.

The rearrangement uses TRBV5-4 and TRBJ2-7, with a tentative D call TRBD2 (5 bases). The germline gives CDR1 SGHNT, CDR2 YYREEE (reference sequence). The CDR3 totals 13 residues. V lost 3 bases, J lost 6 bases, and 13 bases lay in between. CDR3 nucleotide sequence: TGTGCCAGCAGCTCCCTCCCCGCGGGCGAGCAGTACTTC. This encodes CASSSLPAGEQYF.

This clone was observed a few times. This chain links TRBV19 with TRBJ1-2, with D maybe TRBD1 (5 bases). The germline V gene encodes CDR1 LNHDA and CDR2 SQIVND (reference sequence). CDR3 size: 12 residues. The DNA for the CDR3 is TGTGACCTTAGGCGGTCTGGGGCCGGCTACACCTTC. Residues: CDLRRSGAGYTF.

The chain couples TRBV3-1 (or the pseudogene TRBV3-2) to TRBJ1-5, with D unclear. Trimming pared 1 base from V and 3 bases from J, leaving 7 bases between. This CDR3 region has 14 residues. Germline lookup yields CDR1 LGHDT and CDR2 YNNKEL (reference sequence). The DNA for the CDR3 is TGTGCCAGCAGCCAAGGCAGTTTCAATCAGCCCCAGCATTTT. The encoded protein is CASSQGSFNQPQHF.

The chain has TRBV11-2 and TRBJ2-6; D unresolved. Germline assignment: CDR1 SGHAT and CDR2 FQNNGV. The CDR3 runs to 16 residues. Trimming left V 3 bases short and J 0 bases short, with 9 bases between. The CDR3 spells CASSLGFRSGANVLTF. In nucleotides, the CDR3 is TGTGCCAGCAGCTTGGGCTTCCGCTCTGGGGCCAACGTCCTGACTTTC.

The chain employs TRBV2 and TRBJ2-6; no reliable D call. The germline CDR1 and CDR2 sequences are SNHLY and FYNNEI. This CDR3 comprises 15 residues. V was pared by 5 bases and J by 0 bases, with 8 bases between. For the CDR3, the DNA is TGTGCCAGCAGTCCTCAGGACTCTGGGGCCAACGTCCTGACTTTC. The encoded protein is CASSPQDSGANVLTF. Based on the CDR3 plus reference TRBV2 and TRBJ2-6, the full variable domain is EPEVTQTPSHQVTQMGQEVILRCVPISNHLYFYWYRQILGQKVEFLVSFYNNEISEKSEIFDDQFSVERPDGSNFTLKIRSTKLEDSAMYFCASSPQDSGANVLTFGAGSRLTVL.

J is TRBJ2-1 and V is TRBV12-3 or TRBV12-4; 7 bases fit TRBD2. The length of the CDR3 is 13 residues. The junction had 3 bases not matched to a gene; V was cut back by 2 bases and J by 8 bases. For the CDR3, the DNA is TGTGCCAGCAGTTTAAGGGGAGGGGATGAGCAGTTCTTC. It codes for CASSLRGGDEQFF.

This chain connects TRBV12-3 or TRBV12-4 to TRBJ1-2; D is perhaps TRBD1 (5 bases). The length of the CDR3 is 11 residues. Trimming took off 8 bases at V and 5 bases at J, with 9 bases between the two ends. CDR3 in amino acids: CASAGRYGYTF. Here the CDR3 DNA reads TGTGCCAGCGCAGGGAGGTATGGCTACACCTTC.

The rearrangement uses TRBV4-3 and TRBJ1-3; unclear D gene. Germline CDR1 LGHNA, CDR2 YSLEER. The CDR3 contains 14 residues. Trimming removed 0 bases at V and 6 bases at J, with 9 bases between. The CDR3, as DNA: TGCGCCAGCAGCCAAGATCTTTGGGCAAACACCATATATTTT. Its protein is CASSQDLWANTIYF.

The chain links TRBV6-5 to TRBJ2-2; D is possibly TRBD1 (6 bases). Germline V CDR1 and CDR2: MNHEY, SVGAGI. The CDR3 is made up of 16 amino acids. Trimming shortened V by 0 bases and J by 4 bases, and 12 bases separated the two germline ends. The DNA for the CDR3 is TGTGCCAGCAGTTACTCGGGGACACTCGTCACCGGGGAGCTGTTTTTT. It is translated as CASSYSGTLVTGELFF.

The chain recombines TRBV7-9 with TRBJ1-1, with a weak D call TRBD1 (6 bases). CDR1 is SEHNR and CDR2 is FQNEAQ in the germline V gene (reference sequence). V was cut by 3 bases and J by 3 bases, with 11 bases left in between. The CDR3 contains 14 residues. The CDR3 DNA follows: TGTGCCAGCAGCTTGGCTTCAGGGGACACTGAAGCTTTCTTT. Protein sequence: CASSLASGDTEAFF.

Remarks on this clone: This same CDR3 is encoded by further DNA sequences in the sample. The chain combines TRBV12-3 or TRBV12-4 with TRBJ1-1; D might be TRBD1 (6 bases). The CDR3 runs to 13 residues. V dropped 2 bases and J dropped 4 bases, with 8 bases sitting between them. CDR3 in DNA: TGTGCCAGCAGTTTAAGGGGGGGCACTGAAGCTTTCTTT. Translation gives CASSLRGGTEAFF.

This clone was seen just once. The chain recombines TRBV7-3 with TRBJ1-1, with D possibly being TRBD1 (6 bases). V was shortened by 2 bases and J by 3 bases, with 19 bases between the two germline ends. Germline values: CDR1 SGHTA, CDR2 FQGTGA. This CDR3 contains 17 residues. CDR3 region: CASSLLPGQNRDTEAFF. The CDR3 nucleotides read TGTGCCAGCAGCTTATTACCAGGACAGAATAGGGACACTGAAGCTTTCTTT.